A single TCR beta chain is shown here with its context. The antigen is not known. V was pared by 5 bases and J by 4 bases, with 15 bases between. Germline loops: CDR1 MDHEN, CDR2 SYDVKM. This CDR3 has 15 residues. The record originates from a study of cytomegalovirus exposure and HLA in healthy donors. Findings of the study overall: Accurate predictions that matched the HLA-A and HLA-B alleles of most subjects were reportedly made from TCR beta sequences.

PCR amplification relied on 60 Vbeta primers (plus 13 Jbeta primers). The assay was immunoSEQ multiplex PCR, and TCRdb's table has in-frame clones only and misses some. The sample shows 73,000 or so clones, around 81% of them seen only once. The receptor was isolated from a man between 45 and 60 years old in good health and CMV-seronegative. This rearrangement joins TRBV28 to TRBJ1-5; perhaps TRBD1 as D (6 bases). Sequenced sample: PBMCs. The CDR3 DNA is TGTGCCAGCAGTGGGGGTGGGGGCGATAATCAGCCCCAGCATTTT. It translates to CASSGGGGDNQPQHF.